Sequencing of this T cell receptor (beta chain) was carried out in a study of T-cell memory formation after mild COVID-19. The germline V gene encodes CDR1 DFQATT and CDR2 SNEGSKA (reference sequence). Deletions cut 2 bases from V and 4 bases from J, with 14 bases between. This CDR3 spans 14 amino acids. TCRdb redid the calling of the 5' RACE reads with MiXCR, one entry per CDR3 protein. The sample consists of about 560,000 distinct CDR3 sequences, roughly 17% of them appearing once. Study-wide results and limits: Memory sampled before infection contained some responding clones, suggesting cross-reactive memory joined. Most CD4+ clones that shrank were in CM and EM, while CD8+ ones turned up in EMRA. Clones that got smaller from day 15 to 85 had even CD4/CD8, while clones growing later tipped toward CD4+.

Note on this clonotype: Antigen unknown.

This receptor was identified in an adult woman who had mild COVID-19 (a few samples of this study predate the infection). Cell type and time point are not known. The chain employs TRBV20-1 and TRBJ1-2; D is perhaps TRBD1 (6 bases). The sequenced sample consisted of PBMCs or a T cell subset sorted from them (not recorded which). The CDR3 loop is CSARSRGGIYGYTF. The CDR3 DNA follows: TGCAGTGCTAGATCCAGGGGAGGTATCTATGGCTACACCTTC.